What follows are 25 T cell receptor beta chains derived from one specimen sequenced in a study of a mutant IDH1 vaccine in newly diagnosed glioma (dated by TCRdb to the early 2020s). The sample's time point, from its label and the paper: week 35, safety follow-up. Every vaccine dose consisted of 300 ug of a 20-mer mutant IDH1 peptide in Montanide, administered subcutaneously together with topical imiquimod. Their specific antigens are unknown. Libraries were made using the immunoSEQ multiplex PCR assay. The table was pulled from immuneACCESS by TCRdb, which kept in-frame rearrangements only. Such tables lose some clones; where checked, under half of the loss comes from unresolved V genes, and the rest has no known cause. The sample has around 41,000 clones on record, approximately 92% of them singletons. The ten largest make up around 1.5% of the sample. Sequences were derived from PBMCs, sampled from a glioma patient whose treatment included an IDH1 peptide vaccine. The receptors shown here come from a man aged 40-55 years with glioma.

This clone was observed a single time. V and J are TRBV7-2 and TRBJ2-1, with D uncertain. Between the trimmed V and J ends, which lost 2 bases and 3 bases, there was a span of 8 bases. Germline CDR1 is SGHTA and CDR2 is FQGNSA. This CDR3 spans 14 amino acids. The CDR3 DNA is TGTGCCAGCAGCTTATCTCCGGACTACAATGAGCAGTTCTTC. This sequence encodes CASSLSPDYNEQFF. The entire variable domain, with the rest obtained from reference TRBV7-2 and TRBJ2-1, is as follows: GAGVSQSPSNKVTEKGKDVELRCDPISGHTALYWYRQSLGQGLEFLIYFQGNSAPDKSGLPSDRFSAERTGGSVSTLTIQRTQQEDSAVYLCASSLSPDYNEQFFGPGTRLTVL.

V and J are TRBV2 and TRBJ1-6; a weak D match, TRBD1 (6 bases). The germline gives CDR1 SNHLY, CDR2 FYNNEI. Trimming stripped 6 bases from V and 0 bases from J, with 15 bases between. The CDR3 contains 17 residues. CDR3 DNA sequence: TGTGCCAGCAGCCAACAGGGAGCCCGCTCCTATAATTCACCCCTCCACTTT. Amino acid sequence: CASSQQGARSYNSPLHF.

The rearrangement joins TRBV15 to TRBJ2-1; 10 bases line up with TRBD2. The V and J ends lost 1 base and 4 bases, in that order; junction bases with no gene match: 1. The CDR3 has 15 amino acids. The germline V gene encodes CDR1 LNHNV and CDR2 YYDKDF (reference sequence). CDR3 region: CATSRGTSGYNEQFF. Written as DNA, the CDR3 is TGTGCCACCAGCAGAGGGACTAGCGGTTACAATGAGCAGTTCTTC.

This chain uses TRBV5-1 with TRBJ1-4, with D uncertain. The V end lost 5 bases, the J end lost 8 bases, and 16 bases lay between the germline ends. In germline, CDR1 is SGHRS, CDR2 YFSETQ. The CDR3 spans 14 residues. In DNA form, the CDR3 reads TGCGCCAGCAGTACGAGGCCCCTGGACGAAAAACTGTTTTTT. Translation gives CASSTRPLDEKLFF.

V and J are TRBV19 and TRBJ2-1; D not certain. The germline CDR1 and CDR2 sequences are LNHDA and SQIVND (reference sequence). The CDR3 extends over 17 amino acids. V lost 6 bases to trimming and J lost 5 bases, with 23 bases between them. CDR3 amino acids: CASSTIGSRFYDNEQFF. The DNA for the CDR3 is TGTGCCAGTAGCACCATAGGTAGCAGATTTTACGACAATGAGCAGTTCTTC.

The V call is TRBV2, the J call TRBJ2-7, with 8 bases lining up with TRBD1. V shed 5 bases, J shed 0 bases, and the junction held 18 bases outside the gene matches. This CDR3 comprises 19 residues. The V gene's germline CDR1 is SNHLY and CDR2 FYNNEI. The CDR3: CASSYRDRRFYPSSYEQYV. The DNA for the CDR3 is TGTGCCAGCAGTTACCGGGACAGGCGGTTTTACCCGAGCTCCTACGAGCAGTACGTC.

The chain employs TRBV7-9 and TRBJ1-1; 9 bases agree with TRBD1. This CDR3 is 15 amino acids long. CDR1 and CDR2 (germline): SEHNR, FQNEAQ (reference sequence). J was trimmed by 1 base and V by 5 bases; bases with no gene match: 5. The CDR3 loop reads CASSPDRGANTEAFF. CDR3 coding DNA: TGTGCCAGCAGCCCGGACAGGGGCGCGAACACTGAAGCTTTCTTT.

The J gene is TRBJ1-1, the V gene TRBV14; unclear D gene. CDR1 and CDR2 from the germline V gene are SGHDN and FVKESK. CDR3 length equals 11 residues. V was cut by 1 base and J by 10 bases, with 7 bases left in between. The CDR3 nucleotides are TGTGCCAGCAGCCAAGGTCAAGGAGCTTTCTTT. Translation gives CASSQGQGAFF.

This chain connects TRBV4-3 to TRBJ2-1; 15 bases align to TRBD2. Looked up from germline, CDR1 is LGHNA and CDR2 is YSLEER. Trimming removed 2 bases from V and 0 bases from J; junction bases left unmatched: 2. The CDR3 has 18 amino acids. The CDR3 DNA reads as TGCGCCAGCAGCCAACGGACTAGCGGGAGGGCCTCCTACAATGAGCAGTTCTTC. It encodes CASSQRTSGRASYNEQFF.

The rearrangement joins TRBV6-5 to TRBJ2-1, with D possibly TRBD1 on 6 matching bases. Germline V CDR1 and CDR2: MNHEY, SVGAGI. CDR3 length equals 12 residues. Trimming took off 6 bases at V and 6 bases at J, with 9 bases between the two ends. The CDR3, as DNA: TGTGCCAGCAGCCCGACAGGCAATGAGCAGTTCTTC. This encodes CASSPTGNEQFF.

The chain couples TRBV5-1 to TRBJ2-5; D is perhaps TRBD2 (6 bases). Germline V gene data show CDR1 as SGHRS and CDR2 as YFSETQ. Deletions cut 0 bases from V and 4 bases from J, with 7 bases between. The CDR3 has 13 residues. The chain's CDR3 is CASSLGLGETQYF. CDR3 DNA sequence: TGCGCCAGCAGCTTGGGACTAGGAGAGACCCAGTACTTC.

This rearrangement joins TRBV18 to TRBJ2-2, with D tentatively TRBD1 (6 bases). Germline lookup yields CDR1 KGHSH and CDR2 LQKENI. Trimming pared 6 bases from V and 1 base from J, leaving 9 bases between. This CDR3 has 14 amino acids. CDR3 DNA sequence: TGTGCCAGCTCCCAGGACAGGAACACCGGGGAGCTGTTTTTT. Translation: CASSQDRNTGELFF.

This chain uses TRBV28 with TRBJ1-1; 10 bases are shared with TRBD1. Germline V gives CDR1 MDHEN, CDR2 SYDVKM. The CDR3 totals 14 residues. J gave up 5 bases and V 1 base, and 1 base lay outside the gene matches. CDR3 in amino acids: CASSLLDRGTEAFF. As DNA, the CDR3 is TGTGCCAGCAGTTTATTGGACAGGGGGACTGAAGCTTTCTTT.

The chain joins TRBV14 to TRBJ1-2; D gene unclear. Trimming shortened V by 4 bases and J by 2 bases, and 5 bases separated the two germline ends. Germline V gene sequence: CDR1 SGHDN, CDR2 FVKESK. The CDR3 sequence is 12 residues long. CDR3 in DNA: TGTGCCAGCAGCCCAGAGAACTATGGCTACACCTTC. Encoded protein: CASSPENYGYTF.

The genes are TRBV5-1 and TRBJ1-5; D is unclear. V lost 5 bases, J lost 4 bases, and 13 bases lay in between. The CDR3 sequence is 14 residues long. From germline, CDR1 is SGHRS and CDR2 YFSETQ. CDR3 loop: CASSPTGVNQPQHF. The CDR3 DNA reads TGCGCCAGCAGTCCGACTGGGGTGAATCAGCCCCAGCATTTT.

The chain links TRBV5-1 to TRBJ1-6, with D hard to call. With 1 base removed from V and 8 bases from J, the gap between germline ends came to 16 bases. Per germline, CDR1 SGHRS and CDR2 YFSETQ. The CDR3 has 16 residues. The CDR3 spells CASSLHGGRVDSPLHF. Written as DNA, the CDR3 is TGCGCCAGCAGCTTGCACGGAGGGCGGGTAGATTCACCCCTCCACTTT.

The chain employs TRBV2 and TRBJ1-4; D unresolved. The CDR3 loop spans 12 amino acids. Deletions cut 11 bases from V and 6 bases from J, with 13 bases between. CDR1 is SNHLY, CDR2 FYNNEI, per germline. CDR3 sequence (DNA): TGTGCCGGAAAACAAGAGGATGAAAAACTGTTTTTT. Translating it yields CAGKQEDEKLFF.

This chain joins TRBV5-1 and TRBJ2-7; 8 bases line up with TRBD1. V was clipped by 4 bases and J by 5 bases; unmatched bases: 5. The CDR3 contains 13 residues. The germline V gene encodes CDR1 SGHRS and CDR2 YFSETQ. This CDR3 is CASSPGGRDEQYF. In nucleotides, the CDR3 is TGCGCCAGCAGCCCAGGGGGCAGGGACGAGCAGTACTTC.

This rearrangement joins TRBV7-8 to TRBJ2-2, with D unresolved. V gave up 5 bases and J gave up 0 bases, with 10 bases separating them. This CDR3 has 15 amino acids. Looked up from germline, CDR1 is SGHVS and CDR2 is FQNEAQ. CDR3 amino acids: CASSPTKSNTGELFF. CDR3 sequence (DNA): TGTGCCAGCAGCCCGACAAAGTCGAACACCGGGGAGCTGTTTTTT.

The rearrangement joins TRBV9 to TRBJ2-7; D is undetermined. Germline lookup yields CDR1 SGDLS and CDR2 YYNGEE. This CDR3 has 14 residues. Trimming stripped 0 bases from V and 1 base from J, with 8 bases between. CDR3 nucleotide sequence: TGTGCCAGCAGCGTAGACGTGGGGTCCTACGAGCAGTACTTC. Translation gives CASSVDVGSYEQYF.

V usage is TRBV2 and J usage is TRBJ1-1, with a tentative D call TRBD1 (6 bases). The germline V and J ends were trimmed by 5 bases and 0 bases, with 13 bases remaining between them. CDR3 length equals 15 residues. CDR1 is SNHLY and CDR2 is FYNNEI in the germline V gene. The CDR3 region is CASSQDRTMNTEAFF. CDR3 sequence (DNA): TGTGCCAGCAGTCAGGACAGAACGATGAACACTGAAGCTTTCTTT.

The chain carries TRBV2 and TRBJ2-1, with TRBD2 as a possible D gene (6 bases). Trimming stripped 6 bases from V and 6 bases from J, with 9 bases between. The CDR3 is 12 amino acids. Germline V gives CDR1 SNHLY, CDR2 FYNNEI. CDR3 nucleotide sequence: TGTGCCAGCAGCCCACTAGCCAATGAGCAGTTCTTC. Translating it yields CASSPLANEQFF.

The chain carries TRBV11-2 and TRBJ1-5, with a weak D call TRBD1 (6 bases). The V gene's germline CDR1 is SGHAT and CDR2 FQNNGV. The CDR3 has 17 amino acids. Between the trimmed V and J ends, which lost 5 bases and 1 base, there was a span of 18 bases. The CDR3 region is CASSRPYPGASNQPQHF. DNA for the CDR3: TGTGCCAGCAGCCGACCCTACCCAGGGGCCAGCAATCAGCCCCAGCATTTT.

The chain carries TRBV13 and TRBJ2-7, with D possibly called TRBD1 or TRBD2 (5 bases each). V was clipped by 3 bases and J by 9 bases, with 21 bases between them. The germline V gene encodes CDR1 PRHDT and CDR2 FYEKMQ (reference sequence). The CDR3 sequence is 15 residues long. The CDR3 loop is CASSLTGQVSVGQYV. CDR3 bases: TGTGCCAGCAGCTTGACGGGGCAGGTTTCCGTTGGGCAGTACGTC.

The genes are TRBV6-6 and TRBJ1-4; D perhaps matches TRBD1 (5 bases). V was shortened by 0 bases and J by 10 bases, with 18 bases between the two germline ends. CDR3 length equals 16 residues. The V gene's germline CDR1 is MNHNY and CDR2 SVGAGI (reference sequence). The CDR3 DNA reads as TGTGCCAGCAGTTACTCGAACTGGCAGGGCGCCGGAAAACTGTTTTTT. This gives the protein CASSYSNWQGAGKLFF.